These 16 T cell receptor beta chains came from one sample sequenced in a study of shared T cell receptors in the human thymus. Clones were read by immunoSEQ multiplex PCR, and TCRdb kept only the in-frame ones, dropping some. The data show approximately 490,000 clones, 75% to 85% seen once. The same data also contributed to another study, on human thymus T cells.

Input material: thymocytes. The receptors derive from a boy younger than two with a congenital heart defect.

V is TRBV15 and J is TRBJ2-7; a weak D match, TRBD2 (5 bases). Trimming removed 5 bases from V and 2 bases from J, with 22 bases in between. Germline CDR1 is LNHNV and CDR2 is YYDKDF (reference sequence). This CDR3 is 17 amino acids long. The CDR3 bases are TGTGCCACCAGCTTCCACATGCCTGAGGGAGATACCTACGAGCAGTACTTC. Its translation is CATSFHMPEGDTYEQYF. The full variable domain, its missing parts supplied by reference TRBV15 and TRBJ2-7, is DAMVIQNPRYQVTQFGKPVTLSCSQTLNHNVMYWYQQKSSQAPKLLFHYYDKDFNNEADTPDNFQSRRPNTSFCFLDIRSPGLGDTAMYLCATSFHMPEGDTYEQYFGPGTRLTVT.

This clone was counted only a few times. This sequence joins TRBV6-1 and TRBJ1-3; 7 bases are a match to TRBD1. With 8 bases clipped from V and 3 bases from J, the junction kept 7 bases outside the gene matches. Germline V lookup: CDR1 MNHNS, CDR2 SASEGT. CDR3 size: 14 residues. The CDR3 spells CASQNPGGGNTIYF. The CDR3 DNA sequence: TGTGCCAGCCAAAATCCAGGGGGTGGAAACACCATATATTTT.

This clone showed up just once. The chain has TRBV5-5 and TRBJ2-1; TRBD2 might be the D (6 bases). CDR1 and CDR2 (germline): SGHKS, YYEKEE (reference sequence). The V and J ends lost 2 bases and 1 base respectively, with 7 bases between them. CDR3 length equals 14 residues. The CDR3 loop reads CASSLAGSYNEQFF. DNA for the CDR3: TGTGCCAGCAGCTTAGCGGGTTCCTACAATGAGCAGTTCTTC.

The sample holds one count of this clone. The chain carries TRBV11-3 and TRBJ1-2; tentative D call: TRBD1 (5 bases). Germline CDR1 and CDR2: SGHNT and YENEEA. V lost 2 bases to trimming and J lost 0 bases, with 19 bases between them. The CDR3 covers 18 residues. The CDR3 DNA reads as TGTGCCAGCAGCTTAACCCCCCTCGAGACAGTTACTAACTATGGCTACACCTTC. It specifies CASSLTPLETVTNYGYTF.

This rearrangement joins TRBV6-6 to TRBJ2-7, with 9 bases identical to TRBD2. The CDR3 length is 16 residues. Germline-derived CDR1 and CDR2 are MNHNY and SVGAGI (reference sequence). Trimming at V came to 5 bases and at J to 1 base, leaving 9 bases not matched to a gene. The CDR3 DNA reads as TGTGCCAGCAGTCCCGCTCTAGCGGGAAAATCCTACGAGCAGTACTTC. Amino acids: CASSPALAGKSYEQYF.

The chain joins TRBV10-3 to TRBJ1-5; TRBD1 agrees at 9 bases. The germline gives CDR1 ENHRY, CDR2 SYGVKD. Trimming at V came to 4 bases and at J to 6 bases, leaving 4 bases not matched to a gene. CDR3 length: 14 residues. The CDR3 DNA is TGTGCCATCAGTGTGGACAGGGGAGGTCAGCCCCAGCATTTT. Protein: CAISVDRGGQPQHF.

The rearrangement joins TRBV5-1 to TRBJ1-2; the D is unclear. The V gene lost 4 bases and the J gene lost 4 bases, with 11 bases spanning the gap. Germline V gene data show CDR1 as SGHRS and CDR2 as YFSETQ. The CDR3 has 13 amino acids. CDR3 coding DNA: TGCGCCAGCAGCGCCCACTACACCTATGGCTACACCTTC. Its protein product is CASSAHYTYGYTF.

This rearrangement joins TRBV5-1 to TRBJ2-2; 11 bases map to TRBD2. The CDR3 is 16 residues long. The trim removed 4 bases at V and 1 base at J, leaving 3 bases unmatched. CDR1 is SGHRS and CDR2 is YFSETQ in the germline V gene. CDR3 in amino acids: CASSPGTSGNTGELFF. The CDR3 DNA reads TGCGCCAGCAGCCCCGGGACTAGCGGGAACACCGGGGAGCTGTTTTTT.

V is TRBV4-1 and J is TRBJ2-2; D is perhaps TRBD2 (6 bases). The V gene's germline CDR1 is MGHRA and CDR2 YSYEKL. The CDR3 runs 17 residues. V lost 0 bases, J lost 6 bases, and 17 bases lay in between. The DNA of the CDR3 is TGCGCCAGCAGCCAAGAAAGGGGAGGAAGGGGACCCGGGGAGCTGTTTTTT. Its translation is CASSQERGGRGPGELFF.

V and J are TRBV2 and TRBJ2-1, with 12 nucleotides matching TRBD2. The CDR3 is 16 amino acids. CDR1 is SNHLY, CDR2 FYNNEI, per germline. V was pared by 7 bases and J by 5 bases, with 9 bases of the junction left unmatched. Written as DNA, the CDR3 is TGTGCCAGCACCCGACTAGCGGGGGCCCGACACAATGAGCAGTTCTTC. This gives the protein CASTRLAGARHNEQFF.

This clone was counted once. This chain links TRBV10-3 with TRBJ2-6, with D uncertain. V gave up 0 bases and J gave up 1 base, with 13 bases separating them. Per the germline V gene, CDR1 is ENHRY and CDR2 is SYGVKD. The CDR3 length is 18 residues. CDR3 nucleotide sequence: TGTGCCATCAGTGAGTCCACCAGGTTATGGTCTGGGGCCAACGTCCTGACTTTC. Protein sequence: CAISESTRLWSGANVLTF.

This clone has only a few counts. The CDR3 is CASSQEGRGGSYEQYF. CDR3 nucleotides: TGTGCCAGCAGCCAAGAAGGCCGGGGGGGCTCCTACGAGCAGTACTTC. The chain is built from TRBV4-2 and TRBJ2-7; 8 bases align to TRBD2. The CDR3 extends over 16 amino acids. From germline, CDR1 is LGHNA and CDR2 YNFKEQ. V lost 0 bases, J lost 0 bases, and 4 bases stayed unmatched.

V gene TRBV27 combines with J gene TRBJ1-2; 12 bases agree with TRBD1. Per the germline V gene, CDR1 is MNHEY and CDR2 is SMNVEV (reference sequence). There are 14 residues in the CDR3. Trimming took 3 bases from V and 6 from J; bases not matched to a gene: 2. The CDR3 DNA is TGTGCCAGCAGTTTCGGGACAGGGGGCGATGGCTACACCTTC. It encodes CASSFGTGGDGYTF.

This clone was seen only once. The CDR3 protein is CSVELTSGSEETQYF. In nucleotides, the CDR3 is TGCAGCGTTGAACTGACTAGCGGGAGTGAGGAGACCCAGTACTTC. The chain is built from TRBV29-1 and TRBJ2-5; TRBD2 matches 12 bases. Germline V CDR1 and CDR2: SQVTM, ANQGSEA. Trimming at V came to 2 bases and at J to 5 bases, leaving 6 bases not matched to a gene. This CDR3 spans 15 amino acids. Supplemented by reference TRBV29-1 and TRBJ2-5, the full variable domain reads SAVISQKPSRDICQRGTSLTIQCQVDSQVTMMFWYRQQPGQSLTLIATANQGSEATYESGFVIDKFPISRPNLTFSTLTVSNMSPEDSSIYLCSVELTSGSEETQYFGPGTRLLVL.

The V and J genes are TRBV10-1 and TRBJ1-1; D ambiguous. This CDR3 is built from 14 residues. V was cut by 2 bases and J by 4 bases, with 11 bases left in between. The V gene's germline CDR1 is WNHNN and CDR2 SYGVQD (reference sequence). CDR3 region: CASSERYRSTEAFF. The CDR3 nucleotides read TGCGCCAGCAGTGAGCGGTACCGGAGCACTGAAGCTTTCTTT.

The chain uses TRBV2 and TRBJ1-1, with 9 bases identical to TRBD1. The germline V gene has CDR1 SNHLY and CDR2 FYNNEI. The ends lost 11 bases at V and 4 bases at J; junction bases unmatched: 8. The CDR3 contains 13 residues. The CDR3, as DNA: TGTGCCGGGGAACAGGGGGCGATCACTGAAGCTTTCTTT. Protein: CAGEQGAITEAFF.